The source of this TCR beta chain is a study of blood T cell repertoires in COVID-19. About the study: Sites across the United States, Italy and Spain contributed samples from acute and convalescent COVID-19. T cells, B-cell-depleted T cells, or PBMCs supplied cDNA or gDNA.

Per the study methods: Amplification with reference gene primers provided the estimates of nucleated cell counts. Libraries were prepared by immunoSEQ multiplex PCR; TCRdb keeps only in-frame clonotypes and omits some of them. The V and J calls and clone size are taken from that table; D and trimming were inferred from the DNA. The sample gives approximately 97,000 clones, approximately 92% of which show up once; around 4% is in the top ten. This CDR3 has 16 residues. The germline V gene has CDR1 SGHAT and CDR2 FQNNGV. The ends were cut back, 0 bases at V and 0 bases at J, with 8 bases in the middle.

This receptor was taken from a man between 18 and 29 years old with acute or convalescent COVID-19. The chain recombines TRBV11-2 with TRBJ2-2, with D perhaps matching TRBD1 (6 bases). Sequenced: peripheral blood. This CDR3 reads CASSLEGTTNTGELFF. The DNA of the CDR3 is TGTGCCAGCAGCTTAGAAGGGACAACGAACACCGGGGAGCTGTTTTTT. Combining the CDR3 with reference TRBV11-2 and TRBJ2-2 gives the whole variable domain EAGVAQSPRYKIIEKRQSVAFWCNPISGHATLYWYQQILGQGPKLLIQFQNNGVVDDSQLPKDRFSAERLKGVDSTLKIQPAKLEDSAVYLCASSLEGTTNTGELFFGEGSRLTVL.